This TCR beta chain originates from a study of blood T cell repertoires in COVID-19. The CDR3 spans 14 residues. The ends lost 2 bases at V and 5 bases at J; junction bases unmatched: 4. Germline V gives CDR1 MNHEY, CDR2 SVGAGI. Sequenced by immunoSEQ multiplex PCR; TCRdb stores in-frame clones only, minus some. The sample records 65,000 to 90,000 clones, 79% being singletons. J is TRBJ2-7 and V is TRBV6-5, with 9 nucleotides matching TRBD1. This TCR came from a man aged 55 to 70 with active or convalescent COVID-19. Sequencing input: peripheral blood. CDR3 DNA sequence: TGTGCCAGCAGTTACGCCGGGACAGGGAACGAGCAGTACTTC. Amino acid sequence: CASSYAGTGNEQYF.